This is a list of T cell receptor beta chains from one sample in a study of CD8 T cells in Susac syndrome. Via MiXCR, TCRdb re-called the immunoSEQ multiplex PCR reads, giving one row per CDR3 protein. The sample lists fewer than 350,000 distinct CDR3 sequences; 70% to 90% were seen once. Specimen: CD8+ T cells from PBMCs. These receptors were obtained from a human donor with multiple sclerosis. CDR3s include the opening cysteine and the closing phenylalanine or tryptophan. The D gene is left open where the match is weak. Some rows mark clone size as missing; the rest say once, few, many or name a class of expanded clone.

j_gene,v_gene,d_gene,abundance,CDR3aa,CDR3nt
TRBJ2-7,TRBV6-5,TRBD1,-,CATMTGSMTEQYF,TGTGCCACCATGACAGGGAGCATGACCGAGCAGTACTTC
TRBJ1-1,TRBV7-6,-,few,CASSPGLPDTEAFF,TGTGCCAGCAGCCCAGGGTTGCCAGACACTGAAGCTTTCTTT
TRBJ2-7,TRBV3-1,-,few,CASSQVHGTYEQYF,TGTGCCAGCAGCCAAGTACACGGAACCTACGAGCAGTACTTC
TRBJ2-2,TRBV10-3,TRBD2,few,CAISGTSKNTGELFF,TGTGCCATCTCCGGGACTAGCAAAAACACCGGGGAGCTGTTTTTT
TRBJ1-5,TRBV20-1,TRBD1,-,CSARVTGTGGQPQHF,TGCAGTGCTAGAGTCACCGGGACAGGGGGTCAGCCCCAGCATTTT
TRBJ2-1,TRBV19,TRBD2,-,CASSPWALAGYNEQFF,TGTGCCAGTAGTCCTTGGGCTCTAGCGGGTTACAATGAGCAGTTCTTC
TRBJ2-1,TRBV7-3,-,-,CASSDPTYNEQFF,TGTGCCAGCAGCGACCCCACCTACAATGAGCAGTTCTTC
TRBJ2-7,TRBV19,TRBD2,-,CASRASGGTYEQYF,TGTGCCAGTAGGGCTAGCGGGGGTACCTACGAGCAGTACTTC
TRBJ2-2,TRBV5-1,-,-,CASNQEGEDGGELFF,TGCGCCAGCAATCAGGAAGGGGAGGATGGCGGGGAGCTGTTTTTT
TRBJ1-1,TRBV4-1,-,-,CASSGHLTEAFF,TGCGCCAGCAGCGGGCACCTCACTGAAGCTTTCTTT
TRBJ2-2,TRBV24-1,TRBD2,-,CATSDFSGVNGELFF,TGTGCCACCAGTGACTTTAGCGGGGTTAACGGGGAGCTGTTTTTT
TRBJ2-5,TRBV7-9,-,-,CASRGLDTGETQYF,TGTGCCAGCCGGGGCTTGGACACCGGAGAGACCCAGTACTTC
TRBJ2-1,TRBV20-1,TRBD2,once,CSAVPGGSSYNEQFF,TGCAGTGCTGTTCCAGGCGGGAGCTCCTACAATGAGCAGTTCTTC
TRBJ2-3,TRBV4-3,-,-,CASSQDSTGALTDTQYF,TGCGCCAGCAGCCAAGACTCCACGGGGGCCCTCACAGATACGCAGTATTTT
TRBJ2-5,TRBV13,TRBD2,-,CASSLGNSGGASETQYF,TGTGCCAGCAGCTTAGGAAACAGCGGGGGGGCCTCAGAGACCCAGTACTTC
TRBJ1-1,TRBV15,-,-,CATSRGSGLWVNTEAFF,TGTGCCACCAGCAGAGGTTCTGGTTTATGGGTGAACACTGAAGCTTTCTTT
TRBJ2-4,TRBV5-4,TRBD2,-,CASSPPGGSGKAKNIQYF,TGTGCCAGCAGCCCCCCAGGAGGTAGCGGGAAGGCCAAAAACATTCAGTACTTC
TRBJ2-7,TRBV7-9,-,-,CASSLVGNGHEQYF,TGTGCCAGCAGCTTAGTGGGGAATGGGCACGAGCAGTACTTC
TRBJ1-4,TRBV4-3,TRBD1,-,CASSQDRTGLIEKLFF,TGCGCCAGCAGCCAAGATCGGACAGGGCTAATAGAAAAACTGTTTTTT
TRBJ2-7,TRBV30,TRBD1,-,CAWLMGTGGNEQYF,TGTGCCTGGCTAATGGGGACAGGGGGCAACGAGCAGTACTTC
TRBJ2-1,TRBV6-1,TRBD1,-,CASSGSGVRTGGYNEQFF,TGTGCCAGCAGTGGGAGTGGGGTTCGGACAGGGGGCTACAATGAGCAGTTCTTC
TRBJ2-6,TRBV7-3,-,-,CASSLLPAGYWANVLTF,TGTGCCAGCAGCTTACTCCCCGCCGGGTACTGGGCCAACGTCCTGACTTTC
TRBJ2-7,TRBV28,TRBD1,-,CASSSPGQSSDEQYF,TGTGCCAGCAGTTCACCGGGACAGTCCAGCGACGAGCAGTACTTC
TRBJ2-5,TRBV6-5,TRBD1,-,CASSNTGGAGETQYF,TGTGCCAGCAGTAACACAGGGGGCGCCGGGGAGACCCAGTACTTC
TRBJ2-6,TRBV4-2,TRBD2,-,CASSQSSGGVSGANVLTF,TGTGCCAGCAGCCAAAGTAGCGGGGGGGTCTCTGGGGCCAACGTCCTGACTTTC
TRBJ2-7,TRBV20-1,TRBD2,-,CSARDPRLAFSYEQYF,TGCAGTGCTAGAGATCCCAGACTAGCCTTCTCCTACGAGCAGTACTTC
TRBJ1-6,TRBV9,-,-,CASSVGGAYNSPLHF,TGTGCCAGCAGCGTAGGGGGGGCCTATAATTCACCCCTCCACTTT
TRBJ2-5,TRBV7-6,-,-,CASGLDLGGTQYF,TGTGCCAGCGGCCTGGATCTCGGGGGGACCCAGTACTTC
TRBJ1-2,TRBV18,-,-,CASSPSQNGGVYGYTF,TGTGCCAGCTCACCATCACAGAACGGCGGGGTATATGGCTACACCTTC
TRBJ2-1,TRBV10-3,TRBD2,-,CAISGVSGSSYNEQFF,TGTGCCATCAGTGGGGTTAGCGGGAGCTCCTACAATGAGCAGTTCTTC
TRBJ2-1,TRBV6-1,TRBD1,-,CASSLGQGAGNEQFF,TGTGCCAGCAGCCTTGGACAGGGGGCTGGTAATGAGCAGTTCTTC
TRBJ2-7,TRBV10-3,TRBD1,-,CAISEDRAVEQYF,TGTGCCATCAGTGAGGACAGGGCGGTGGAGCAGTACTTC
TRBJ1-2,TRBV30,TRBD1,-,CAWDHLTGGAQDGYTF,TGTGCCTGGGACCACCTGACAGGGGGCGCCCAGGATGGCTACACCTTC
TRBJ2-1,TRBV7-9,-,-,CASSLIRGRSYYNEQFF,TGTGCCAGCAGCTTAATCCGCGGGCGATCCTACTACAATGAGCAGTTCTTC
TRBJ2-1,TRBV11-2,-,-,CASSLVATDYNEQFF,TGTGCCAGCAGCTTAGTAGCGACAGATTACAATGAGCAGTTCTTC
TRBJ2-3,TRBV7-9,-,-,CASSSRQTITQYF,TGTGCCAGCAGCTCCCGACAGACTATTACGCAGTATTTT
TRBJ2-4,TRBV4-2,-,few,CASSQEFLAKNIQYF,TGTGCCAGCAGCCAAGAATTTCTAGCCAAAAACATTCAGTACTTC
TRBJ2-5,TRBV3-1,TRBD1,-,CASSHAGTGEETQYF,TGTGCCAGCAGCCACGCCGGGACAGGAGAAGAGACCCAGTACTTC
TRBJ2-3,TRBV7-9,TRBD2,-,CASSPRLAGVSDTQYF,TGTGCCAGCAGCCCCCGACTAGCGGGAGTGTCAGATACGCAGTATTTT
TRBJ2-1,TRBV7-3,TRBD2,-,CASRLAGGYEQFF,TGTGCCAGCCGCCTAGCGGGAGGCTATGAGCAGTTCTTC
TRBJ1-5,TRBV6-7,-,few,CAIERPPCNQPQHF,TGTGCCATCGAACGGCCCCCCTGCAATCAGCCCCAGCATTTT